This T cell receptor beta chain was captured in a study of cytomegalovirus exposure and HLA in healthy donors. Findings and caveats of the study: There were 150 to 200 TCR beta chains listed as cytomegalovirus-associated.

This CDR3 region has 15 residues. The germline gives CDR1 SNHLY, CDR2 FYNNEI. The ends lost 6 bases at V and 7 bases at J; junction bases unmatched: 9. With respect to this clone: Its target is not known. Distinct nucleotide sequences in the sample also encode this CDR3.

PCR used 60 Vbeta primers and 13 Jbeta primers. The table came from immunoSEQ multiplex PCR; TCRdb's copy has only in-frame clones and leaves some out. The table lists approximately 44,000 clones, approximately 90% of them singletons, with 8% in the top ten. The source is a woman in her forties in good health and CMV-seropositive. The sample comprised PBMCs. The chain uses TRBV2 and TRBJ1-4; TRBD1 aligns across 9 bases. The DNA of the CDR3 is TGTGCCAGCAGCCTGGGACAGGGAAGAGCTGAAAAACTGTTTTTT. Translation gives CASSLGQGRAEKLFF.